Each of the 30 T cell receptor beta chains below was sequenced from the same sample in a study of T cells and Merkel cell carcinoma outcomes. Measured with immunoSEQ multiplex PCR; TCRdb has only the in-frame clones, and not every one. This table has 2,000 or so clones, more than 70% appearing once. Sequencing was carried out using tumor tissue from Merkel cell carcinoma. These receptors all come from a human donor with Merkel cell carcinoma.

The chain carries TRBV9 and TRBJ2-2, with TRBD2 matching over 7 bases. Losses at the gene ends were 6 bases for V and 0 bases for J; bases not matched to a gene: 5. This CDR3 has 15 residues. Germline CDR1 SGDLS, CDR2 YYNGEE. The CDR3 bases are TGTGCCAGCAACGACCTAGCGGCGAACACCGGGGAGCTGTTTTTT. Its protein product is CASNDLAANTGELFF.

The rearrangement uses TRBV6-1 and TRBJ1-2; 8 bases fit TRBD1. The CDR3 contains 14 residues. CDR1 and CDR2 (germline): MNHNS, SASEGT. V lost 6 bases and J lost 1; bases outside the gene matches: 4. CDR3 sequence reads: CASRLGQDNYGYTF. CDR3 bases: TGTGCCAGCAGGTTGGGACAGGATAACTATGGCTACACCTTC.

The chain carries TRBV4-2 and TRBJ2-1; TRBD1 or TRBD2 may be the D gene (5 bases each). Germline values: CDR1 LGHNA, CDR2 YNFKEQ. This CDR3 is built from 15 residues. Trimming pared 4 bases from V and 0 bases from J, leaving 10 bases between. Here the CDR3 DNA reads TGTGCCAGCAGCCCCAGGGACCACTCCTACAATGAGCAGTTCTTC. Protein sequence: CASSPRDHSYNEQFF.

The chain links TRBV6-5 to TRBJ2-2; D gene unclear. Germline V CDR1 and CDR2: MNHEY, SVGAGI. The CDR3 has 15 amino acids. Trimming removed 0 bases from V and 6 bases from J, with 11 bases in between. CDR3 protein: CASSYSKPHAGELFF. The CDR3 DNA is TGTGCCAGCAGTTACTCGAAGCCCCACGCCGGGGAGCTGTTTTTT.

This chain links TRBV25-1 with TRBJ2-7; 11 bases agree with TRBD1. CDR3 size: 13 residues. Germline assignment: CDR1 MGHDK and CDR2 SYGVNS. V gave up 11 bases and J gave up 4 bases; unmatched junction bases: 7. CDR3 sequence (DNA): TGTGCCTCAGGACAGGGGGCTTCGTACGAGCAGTACTTC. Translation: CASGQGASYEQYF.

In DNA form, the CDR3 reads TGTGCCAGCTCACGAGAACACGGACAGGGACTCAATCAGCCCCAGCATTTT. Translation: CASSREHGQGLNQPQHF. The chain carries TRBV18 and TRBJ1-5; 8 nucleotides match TRBD1. Germline CDR1 reads KGHSH; CDR2 reads LQKENI. The CDR3 loop spans 17 amino acids. The V gene end was trimmed by 4 bases and the J gene end by 3 bases; junction bases not matched to a gene: 11. Using reference TRBV18 and TRBJ1-5 for the parts outside the CDR3, the full variable domain is NAGVMQNPRHLVRRRGQEARLRCSPMKGHSHVYWYRQLPEEGLKFMVYLQKENIIDESGMPKERFSAEFPKEGPSILRIQQVVRGDSAAYFCASSREHGQGLNQPQHFGDGTRLSIL.

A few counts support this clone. DNA of the CDR3: TGTGCCACCCTAGACACCTACTCTGGAAACACCATATATTTT. Translating gives CATLDTYSGNTIYF. The chain has TRBV19 and TRBJ1-3, with no clear D. Trimming stripped 10 bases from V and 0 bases from J, with 13 bases between. The length of the CDR3 is 14 residues. From germline, CDR1 is LNHDA and CDR2 SQIVND (reference sequence).

The CDR3 reads CASSRLLEQFF. The CDR3 nucleotides are TGTGCCAGCAGCCGACTACTTGAGCAGTTCTTC. The chain links TRBV7-9 to TRBJ2-1; a possible D gene is TRBD2 (5 bases). This CDR3 has 11 amino acids. In germline, CDR1 is SEHNR, CDR2 FQNEAQ (reference sequence). V was shortened by 5 bases and J by 9 bases, with 8 bases between the two germline ends.

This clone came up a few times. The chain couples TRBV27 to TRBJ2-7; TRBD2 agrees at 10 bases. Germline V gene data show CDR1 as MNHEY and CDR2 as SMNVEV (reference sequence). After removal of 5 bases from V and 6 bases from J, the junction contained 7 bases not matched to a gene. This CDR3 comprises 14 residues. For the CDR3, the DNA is TGTGCCAGCAGTCACTTAGCGGGGGGCGGCGAGCAGTACTTC. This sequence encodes CASSHLAGGGEQYF.

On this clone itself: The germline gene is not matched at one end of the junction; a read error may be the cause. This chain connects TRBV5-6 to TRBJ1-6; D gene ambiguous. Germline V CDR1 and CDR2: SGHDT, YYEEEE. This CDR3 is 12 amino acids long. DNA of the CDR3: TGTGCTAGCAGCTTAGGTAATTCACCCCTCCACTTT. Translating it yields CASSLGNSPLHF.

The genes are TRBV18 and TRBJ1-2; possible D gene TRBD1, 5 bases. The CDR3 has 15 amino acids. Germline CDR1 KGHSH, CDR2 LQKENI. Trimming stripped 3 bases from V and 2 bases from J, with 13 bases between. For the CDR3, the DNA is TGTGCCAGCTCACCGATGGGGCTTTCGAACTATGGCTACACCTTC. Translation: CASSPMGLSNYGYTF.

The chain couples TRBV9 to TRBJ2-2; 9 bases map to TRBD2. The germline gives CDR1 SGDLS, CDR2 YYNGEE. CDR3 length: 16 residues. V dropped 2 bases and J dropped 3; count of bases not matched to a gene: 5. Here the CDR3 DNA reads TGTGCCAGCAGCGTGGGCGGGGGGGCGGACACCGGGGAGCTGTTTTTT. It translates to CASSVGGGADTGELFF.

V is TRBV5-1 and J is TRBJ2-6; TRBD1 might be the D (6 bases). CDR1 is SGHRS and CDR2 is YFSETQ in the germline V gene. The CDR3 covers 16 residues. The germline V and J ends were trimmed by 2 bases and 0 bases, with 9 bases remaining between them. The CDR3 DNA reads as TGCGCCAGCAGCTTAGGACAGAGCTCTGGGGCCAACGTCCTGACTTTC. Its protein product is CASSLGQSSGANVLTF.

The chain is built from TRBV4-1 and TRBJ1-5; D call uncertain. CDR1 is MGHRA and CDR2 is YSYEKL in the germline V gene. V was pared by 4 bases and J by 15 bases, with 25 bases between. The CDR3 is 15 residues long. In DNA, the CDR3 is TGCGCCAGCAGCCCAGTCGGGAGGAGAGGGTCCCTTTTGCATTTT. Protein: CASSPVGRRGSLLHF.

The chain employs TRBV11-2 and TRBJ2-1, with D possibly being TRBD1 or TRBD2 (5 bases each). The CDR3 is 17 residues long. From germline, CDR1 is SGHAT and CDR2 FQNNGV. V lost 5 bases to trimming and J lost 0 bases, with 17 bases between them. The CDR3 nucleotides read TGTGCCAGCAGCGGGTTGTTGGGGACCTTCTCCTACAATGAGCAGTTCTTC. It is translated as CASSGLLGTFSYNEQFF.

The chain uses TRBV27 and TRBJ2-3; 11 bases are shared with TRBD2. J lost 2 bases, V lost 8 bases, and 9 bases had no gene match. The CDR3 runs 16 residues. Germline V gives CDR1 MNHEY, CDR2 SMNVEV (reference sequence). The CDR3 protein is CASQRTSGLYTDTQYF. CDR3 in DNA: TGTGCCAGCCAAAGGACTAGCGGGTTATACACAGATACGCAGTATTTT.

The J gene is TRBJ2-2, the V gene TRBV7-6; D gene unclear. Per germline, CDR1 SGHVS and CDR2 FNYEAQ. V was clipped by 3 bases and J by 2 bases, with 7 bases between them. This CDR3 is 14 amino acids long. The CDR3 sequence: CASSFFHNTGELFF. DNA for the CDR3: TGTGCCAGCAGCTTTTTTCATAACACCGGGGAGCTGTTTTTT.

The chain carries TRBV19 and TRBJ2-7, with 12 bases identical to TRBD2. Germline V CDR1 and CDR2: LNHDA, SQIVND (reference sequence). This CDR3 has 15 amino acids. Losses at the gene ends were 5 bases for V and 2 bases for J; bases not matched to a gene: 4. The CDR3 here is CASSLRLAGAYEQYF. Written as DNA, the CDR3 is TGTGCCAGTAGTTTACGACTAGCGGGGGCCTACGAGCAGTACTTC.

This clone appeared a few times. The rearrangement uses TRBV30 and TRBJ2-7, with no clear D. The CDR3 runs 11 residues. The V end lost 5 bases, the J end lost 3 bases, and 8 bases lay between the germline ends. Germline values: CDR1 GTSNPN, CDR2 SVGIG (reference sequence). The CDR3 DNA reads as TGTGCCTGGCGGGCCGACTACGAGCAGTACTTC. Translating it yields CAWRADYEQYF. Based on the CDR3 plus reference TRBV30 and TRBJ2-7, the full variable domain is SQTIHQWPATLVQPVGSPLSLECTVEGTSNPNLYWYRQAAGRGLQLLFYSVGIGQISSEVPQNLSASRPQDRQFILSSKKLLLSDSGFYLCAWRADYEQYFGPGTRLTVT.

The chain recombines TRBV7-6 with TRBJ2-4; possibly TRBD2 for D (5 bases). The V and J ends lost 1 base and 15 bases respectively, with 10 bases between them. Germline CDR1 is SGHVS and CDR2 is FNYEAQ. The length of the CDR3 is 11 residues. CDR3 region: CASSLGLAGYF. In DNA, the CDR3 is TGTGCCAGCAGCTTAGGCCTAGCTGGGTACTTC.

In DNA form, the CDR3 reads TGTGCTAGTGGTTTGTGGCTAGCGGGGGCTACCGGGGAGCTGTTTTTT. This gives the protein CASGLWLAGATGELFF. The chain is built from TRBV12-5 and TRBJ2-2; TRBD2 aligns across 10 bases. This CDR3 contains 16 residues. V was pared by 2 bases and J by 5 bases, with 5 bases of the junction left unmatched. The V gene's germline CDR1 is LGHNT and CDR2 FRNRAP.

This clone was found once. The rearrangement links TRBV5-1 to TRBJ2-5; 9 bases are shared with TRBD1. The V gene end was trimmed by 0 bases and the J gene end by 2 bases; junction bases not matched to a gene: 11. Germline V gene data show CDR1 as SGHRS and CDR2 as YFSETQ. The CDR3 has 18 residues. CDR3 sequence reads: CASSLGFLGQGLQETQYF. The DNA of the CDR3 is TGCGCCAGCAGCTTGGGTTTTTTGGGACAGGGCCTTCAAGAGACCCAGTACTTC. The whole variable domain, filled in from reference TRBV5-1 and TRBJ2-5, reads KAGVTQTPRYLIKTRGQQVTLSCSPISGHRSVSWYQQTPGQGLQFLFEYFSETQRNKGNFPGRFSGRQFSNSRSEMNVSTLELGDSALYLCASSLGFLGQGLQETQYFGPGTRLLVL.

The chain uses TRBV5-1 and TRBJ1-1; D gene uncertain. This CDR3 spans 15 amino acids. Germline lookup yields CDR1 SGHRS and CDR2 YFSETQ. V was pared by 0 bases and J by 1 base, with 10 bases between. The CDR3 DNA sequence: TGCGCCAGCAGCTTGGAACCGGGAGGGAACACTGAAGCTTTCTTT. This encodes CASSLEPGGNTEAFF.

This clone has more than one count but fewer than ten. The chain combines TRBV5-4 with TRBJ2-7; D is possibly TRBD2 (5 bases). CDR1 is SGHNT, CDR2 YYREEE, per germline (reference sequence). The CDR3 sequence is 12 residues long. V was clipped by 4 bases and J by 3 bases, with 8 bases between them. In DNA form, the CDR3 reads TGTGCCAGCAGCCGGGGTAACTACGAGCAGTACTTC. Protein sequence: CASSRGNYEQYF.

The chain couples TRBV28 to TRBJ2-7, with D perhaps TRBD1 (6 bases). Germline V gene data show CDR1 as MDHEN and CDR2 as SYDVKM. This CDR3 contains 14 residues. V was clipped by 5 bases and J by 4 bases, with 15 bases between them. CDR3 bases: TGTGCCAGCAGTCCTAGACAGGCCCCTTACGAGCAGTACTTC. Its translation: CASSPRQAPYEQYF.

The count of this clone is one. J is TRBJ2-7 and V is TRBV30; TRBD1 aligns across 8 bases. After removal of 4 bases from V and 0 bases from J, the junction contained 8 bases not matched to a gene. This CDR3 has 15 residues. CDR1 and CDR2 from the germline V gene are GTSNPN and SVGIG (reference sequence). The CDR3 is CAWTRRDRTSYEQYF. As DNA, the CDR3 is TGTGCCTGGACGAGGAGGGACAGGACCTCCTACGAGCAGTACTTC.

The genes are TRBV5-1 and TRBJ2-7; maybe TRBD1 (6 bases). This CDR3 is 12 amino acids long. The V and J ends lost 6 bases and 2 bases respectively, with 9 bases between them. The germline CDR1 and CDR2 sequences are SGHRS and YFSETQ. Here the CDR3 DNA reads TGCGCCAGCATGGACAGAACCTACGAGCAGTACTTC. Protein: CASMDRTYEQYF.

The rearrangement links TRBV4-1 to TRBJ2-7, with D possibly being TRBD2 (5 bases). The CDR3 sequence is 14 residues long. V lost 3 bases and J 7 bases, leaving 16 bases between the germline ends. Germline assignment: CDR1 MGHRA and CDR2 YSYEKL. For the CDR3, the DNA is TGCGCCAGCAGCCAGTCGCTAGCCCCTGGGGAGCAGTACTTC. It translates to CASSQSLAPGEQYF.

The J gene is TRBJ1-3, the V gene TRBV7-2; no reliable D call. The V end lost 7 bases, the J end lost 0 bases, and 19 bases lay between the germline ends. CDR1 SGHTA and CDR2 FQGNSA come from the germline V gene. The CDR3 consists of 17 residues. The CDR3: CASTYRFSPVSGNTIYF. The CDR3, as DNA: TGTGCCAGCACCTATCGTTTTAGCCCAGTCTCTGGAAACACCATATATTTT.

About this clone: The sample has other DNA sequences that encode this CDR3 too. This CDR3 reads CSVEGSDNYEQYF. DNA for the CDR3: TGCAGCGTTGAGGGCTCAGACAACTACGAGCAGTACTTC. The rearrangement uses TRBV29-1 and TRBJ2-7; D is undetermined. The CDR3 is made up of 13 amino acids. Germline values: CDR1 SQVTM, CDR2 ANQGSEA. Trimming took 3 bases from V and 3 from J, leaving 12 bases between them.